This T cell receptor beta chain was documented in a study of monozygotic twins with inflammatory bowel disease. Study-level findings and limits: Support for a single strong signal or clonotype associated with IBD was absent.

The CDR3 loop spans 16 amino acids. Germline loops: CDR1 MNHNS, CDR2 SASEGT. Following a re-call of the 5' RACE reads, TCRdb has one entry per CDR3 protein and lacks DNA. The sample totals nearly 450,000 distinct CDR3 sequences; its top ten clones hold about 2.6%. Concerning this clonotype itself: Its cognate antigen is unknown.

This TCR was recovered from a human donor with ulcerative colitis or Crohn's disease, or a healthy co-twin of an affected twin (not recorded which). The genes are TRBV6-1 and TRBJ1-3; TCRdb calls TRBD1, which cannot be checked without DNA. The sample consisted of blood. The CDR3 reads CASRISGTGAGNTIYF.